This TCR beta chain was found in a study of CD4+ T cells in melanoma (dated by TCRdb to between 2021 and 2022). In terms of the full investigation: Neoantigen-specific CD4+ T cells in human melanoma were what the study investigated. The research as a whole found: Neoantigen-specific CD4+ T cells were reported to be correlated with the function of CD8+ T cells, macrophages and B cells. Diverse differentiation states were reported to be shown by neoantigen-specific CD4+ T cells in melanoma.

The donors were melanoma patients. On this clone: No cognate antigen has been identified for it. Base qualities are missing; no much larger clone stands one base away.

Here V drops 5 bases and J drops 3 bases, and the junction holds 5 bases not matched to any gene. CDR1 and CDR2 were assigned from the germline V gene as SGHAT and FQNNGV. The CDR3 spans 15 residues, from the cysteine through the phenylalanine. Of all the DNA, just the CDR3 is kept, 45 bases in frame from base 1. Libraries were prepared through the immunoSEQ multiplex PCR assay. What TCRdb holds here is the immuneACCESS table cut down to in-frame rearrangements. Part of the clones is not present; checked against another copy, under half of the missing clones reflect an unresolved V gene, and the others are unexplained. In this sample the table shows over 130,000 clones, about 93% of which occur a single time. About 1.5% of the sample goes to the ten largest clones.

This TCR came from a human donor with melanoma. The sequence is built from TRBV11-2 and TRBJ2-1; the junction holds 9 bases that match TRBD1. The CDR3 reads CASSPGTGFYNEQFF. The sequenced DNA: TGTGCCAGCAGCCCTGGGACAGGGTTCTACAATGAGCAGTTCTTC.